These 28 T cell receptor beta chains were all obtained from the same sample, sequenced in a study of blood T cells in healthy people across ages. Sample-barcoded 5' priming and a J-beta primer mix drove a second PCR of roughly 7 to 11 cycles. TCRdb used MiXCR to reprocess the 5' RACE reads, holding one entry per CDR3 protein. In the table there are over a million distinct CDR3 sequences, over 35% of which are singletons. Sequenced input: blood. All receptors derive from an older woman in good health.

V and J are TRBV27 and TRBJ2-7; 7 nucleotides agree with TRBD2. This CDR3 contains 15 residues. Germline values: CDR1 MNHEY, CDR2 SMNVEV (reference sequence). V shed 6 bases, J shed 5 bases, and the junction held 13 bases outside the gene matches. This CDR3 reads CASSPQFGRIHEQYF. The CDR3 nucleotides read TGTGCCAGCAGCCCGCAATTCGGGAGGATTCACGAGCAGTACTTC.

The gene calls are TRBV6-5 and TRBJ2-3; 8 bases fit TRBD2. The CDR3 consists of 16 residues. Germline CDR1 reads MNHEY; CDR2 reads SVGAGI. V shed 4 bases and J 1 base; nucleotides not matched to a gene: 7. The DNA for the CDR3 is TGTGCCAGCAGTTTATACGGGGGGGCCGGCACAGATACGCAGTATTTT. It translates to CASSLYGGAGTDTQYF.

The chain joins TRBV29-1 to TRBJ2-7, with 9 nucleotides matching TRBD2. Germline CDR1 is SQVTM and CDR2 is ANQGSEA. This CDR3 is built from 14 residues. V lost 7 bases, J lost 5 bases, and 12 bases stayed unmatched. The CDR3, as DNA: TGCAGCGGGTTAAGTAGCGGGAGAACCGACGAGCAGTACTTC. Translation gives CSGLSSGRTDEQYF.

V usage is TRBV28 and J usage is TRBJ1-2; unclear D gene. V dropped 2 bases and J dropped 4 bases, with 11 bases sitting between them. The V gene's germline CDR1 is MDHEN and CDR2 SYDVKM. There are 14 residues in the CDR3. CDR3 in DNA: TGTGCCAGCAGTTTAGGGCAGCGGGGCTATGGCTACACCTTC. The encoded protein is CASSLGQRGYGYTF.

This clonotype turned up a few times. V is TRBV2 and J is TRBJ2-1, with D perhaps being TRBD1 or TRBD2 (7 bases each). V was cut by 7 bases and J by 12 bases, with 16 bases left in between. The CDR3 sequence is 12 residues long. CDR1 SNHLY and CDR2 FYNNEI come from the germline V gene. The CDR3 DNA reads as TGTGCCAGCACCCAGGGGGGGGTGGGGCAGTTCTTC. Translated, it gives CASTQGGVGQFF.

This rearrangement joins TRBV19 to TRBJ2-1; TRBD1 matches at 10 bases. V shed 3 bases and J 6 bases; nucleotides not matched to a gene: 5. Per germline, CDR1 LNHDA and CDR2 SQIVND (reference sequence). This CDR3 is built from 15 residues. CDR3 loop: CASSMTGQGINEQFF. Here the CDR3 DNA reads TGTGCCAGTAGTATGACGGGACAGGGGATCAATGAGCAGTTCTTC.

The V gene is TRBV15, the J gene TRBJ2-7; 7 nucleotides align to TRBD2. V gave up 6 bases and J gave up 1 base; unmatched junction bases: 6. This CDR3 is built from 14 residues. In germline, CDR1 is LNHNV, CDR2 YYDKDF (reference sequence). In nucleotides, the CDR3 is TGTGCCACCAGGTTGACGGGAGGTTCCTACGAGCAGTACTTC. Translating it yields CATRLTGGSYEQYF.

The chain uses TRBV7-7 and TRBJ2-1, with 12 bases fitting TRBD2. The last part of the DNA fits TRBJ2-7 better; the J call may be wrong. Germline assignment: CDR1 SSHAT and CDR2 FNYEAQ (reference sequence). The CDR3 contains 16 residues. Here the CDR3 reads CASSSGGLAGYNEQYF. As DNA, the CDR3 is TGTGCCAGCAGCTCCGGTGGACTAGCGGGGTACAATGAGCAGTACTTC.

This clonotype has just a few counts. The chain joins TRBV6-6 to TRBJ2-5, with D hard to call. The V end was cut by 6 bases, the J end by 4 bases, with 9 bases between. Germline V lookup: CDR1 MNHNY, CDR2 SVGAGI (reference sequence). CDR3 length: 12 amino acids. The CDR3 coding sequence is TGTGCCAGCAGCCCAAATCCAGAGACCCAGTACTTC. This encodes CASSPNPETQYF.

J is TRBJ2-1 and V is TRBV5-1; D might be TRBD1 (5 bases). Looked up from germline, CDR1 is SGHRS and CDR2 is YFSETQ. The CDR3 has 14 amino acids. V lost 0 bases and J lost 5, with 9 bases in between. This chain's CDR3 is CASSLVAGHNEQFF. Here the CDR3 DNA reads TGCGCCAGCAGCTTGGTTGCAGGGCACAATGAGCAGTTCTTC.

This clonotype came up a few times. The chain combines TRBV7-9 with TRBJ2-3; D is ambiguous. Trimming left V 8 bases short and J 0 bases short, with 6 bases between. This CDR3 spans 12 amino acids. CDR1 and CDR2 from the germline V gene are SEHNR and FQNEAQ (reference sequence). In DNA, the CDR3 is TGTGCCAGCGGGATTAGCACAGATACGCAGTATTTT. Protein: CASGISTDTQYF.

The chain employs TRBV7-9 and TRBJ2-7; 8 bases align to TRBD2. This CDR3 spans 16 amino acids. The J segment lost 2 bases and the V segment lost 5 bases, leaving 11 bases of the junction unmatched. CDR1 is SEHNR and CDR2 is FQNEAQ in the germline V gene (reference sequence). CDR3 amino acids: CASSPPGGRLTYEQYF. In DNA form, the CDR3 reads TGTGCCAGCAGCCCTCCGGGCGGGAGGCTAACCTACGAGCAGTACTTC.

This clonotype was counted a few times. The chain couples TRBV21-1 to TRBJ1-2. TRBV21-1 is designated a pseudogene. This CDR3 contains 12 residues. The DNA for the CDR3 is TGTGCCAGCAGCAAAGATCAGACAGGCTACACCTTC. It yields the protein CASSKDQTGYTF.

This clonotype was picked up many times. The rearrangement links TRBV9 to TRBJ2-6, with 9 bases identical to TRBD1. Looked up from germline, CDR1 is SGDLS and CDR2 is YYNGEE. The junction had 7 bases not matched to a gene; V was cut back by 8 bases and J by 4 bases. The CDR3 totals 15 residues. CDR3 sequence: CASTQGALGANVLTF. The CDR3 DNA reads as TGTGCCAGTACACAGGGGGCCTTAGGGGCCAACGTCCTGACTTTC.

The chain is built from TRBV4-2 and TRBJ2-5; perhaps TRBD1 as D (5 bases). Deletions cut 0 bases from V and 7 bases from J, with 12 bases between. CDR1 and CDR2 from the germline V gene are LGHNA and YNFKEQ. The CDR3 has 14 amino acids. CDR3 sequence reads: CASSQEQATGTQYF. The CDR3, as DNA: TGTGCCAGCAGCCAAGAACAGGCTACTGGGACCCAGTACTTC.

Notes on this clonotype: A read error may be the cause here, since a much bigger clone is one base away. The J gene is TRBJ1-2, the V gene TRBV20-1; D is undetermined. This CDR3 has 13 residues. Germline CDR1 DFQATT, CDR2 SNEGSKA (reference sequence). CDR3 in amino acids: CSARDFGNYGHTF. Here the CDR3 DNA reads TGCAGTGCTAGAGATTTTGGAAACTATGGCCACACCTTC.

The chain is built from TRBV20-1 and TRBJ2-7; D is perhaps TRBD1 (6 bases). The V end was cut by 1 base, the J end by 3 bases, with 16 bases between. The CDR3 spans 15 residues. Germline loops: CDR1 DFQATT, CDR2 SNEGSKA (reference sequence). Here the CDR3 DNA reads TGCAGTGCTAGAGCCCACGGGACACCTAACTACGAGCAGTACTTC. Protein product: CSARAHGTPNYEQYF.

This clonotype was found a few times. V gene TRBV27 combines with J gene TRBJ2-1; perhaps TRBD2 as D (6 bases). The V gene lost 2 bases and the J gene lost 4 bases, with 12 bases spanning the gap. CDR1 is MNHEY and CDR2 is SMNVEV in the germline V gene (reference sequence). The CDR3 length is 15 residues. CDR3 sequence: CASSLGPSVYNEQFF. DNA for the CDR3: TGTGCCAGCAGTTTAGGCCCTAGCGTTTACAATGAGCAGTTCTTC.

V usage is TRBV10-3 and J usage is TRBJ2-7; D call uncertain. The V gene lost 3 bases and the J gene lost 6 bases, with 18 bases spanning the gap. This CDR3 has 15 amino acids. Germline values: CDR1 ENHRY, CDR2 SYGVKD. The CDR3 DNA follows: TGTGCCATCAGTGACCGGAGTAGAACGCAATCCGAGCAGTACTTC. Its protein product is CAISDRSRTQSEQYF.

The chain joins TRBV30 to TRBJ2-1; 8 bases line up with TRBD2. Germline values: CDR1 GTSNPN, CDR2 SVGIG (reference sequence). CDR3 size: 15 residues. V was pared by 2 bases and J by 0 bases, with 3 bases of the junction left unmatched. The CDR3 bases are TGTGCCTGGAGTCGGGGGGGGAGCTCCTACAATGAGCAGTTCTTC. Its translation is CAWSRGGSSYNEQFF.

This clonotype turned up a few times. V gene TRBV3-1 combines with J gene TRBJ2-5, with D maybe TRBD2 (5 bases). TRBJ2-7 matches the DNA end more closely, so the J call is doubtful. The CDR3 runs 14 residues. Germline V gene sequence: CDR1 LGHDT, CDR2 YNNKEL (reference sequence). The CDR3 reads CASSQTLRAGEQYF. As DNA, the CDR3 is TGTGCCAGCAGCCAAACGTTAAGGGCGGGCGAGCAGTACTTC.

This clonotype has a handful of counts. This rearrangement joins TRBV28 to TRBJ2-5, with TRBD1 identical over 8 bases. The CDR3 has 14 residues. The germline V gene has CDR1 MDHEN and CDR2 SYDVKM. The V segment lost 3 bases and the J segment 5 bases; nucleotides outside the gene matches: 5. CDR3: CASSFPGGEETQYF. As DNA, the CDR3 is TGTGCCAGCAGTTTTCCAGGGGGCGAGGAGACCCAGTACTTC.

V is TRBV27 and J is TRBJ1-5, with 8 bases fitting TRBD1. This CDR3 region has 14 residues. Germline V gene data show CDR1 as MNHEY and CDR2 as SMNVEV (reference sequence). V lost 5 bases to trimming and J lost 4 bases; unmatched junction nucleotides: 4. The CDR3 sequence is CASSTGGSNQPQHF. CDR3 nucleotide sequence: TGTGCCAGCAGTACAGGGGGATCAAATCAGCCCCAGCATTTT.

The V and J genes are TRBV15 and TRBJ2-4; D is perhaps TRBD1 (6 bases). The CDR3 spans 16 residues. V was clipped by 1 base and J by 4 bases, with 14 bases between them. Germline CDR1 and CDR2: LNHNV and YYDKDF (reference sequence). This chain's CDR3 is CATSRGIHREKNIQYF. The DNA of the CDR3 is TGTGCCACCAGCAGAGGAATTCACAGGGAAAAAAACATTCAGTACTTC.

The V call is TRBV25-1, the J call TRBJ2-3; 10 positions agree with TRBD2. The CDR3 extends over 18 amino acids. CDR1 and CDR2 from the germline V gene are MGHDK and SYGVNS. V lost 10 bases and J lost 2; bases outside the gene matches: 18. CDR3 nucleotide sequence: TGTGCCACCACAACTAGCGGGATGCCAAATTCGTTCACAGATACGCAGTATTTT. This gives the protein CATTTSGMPNSFTDTQYF.

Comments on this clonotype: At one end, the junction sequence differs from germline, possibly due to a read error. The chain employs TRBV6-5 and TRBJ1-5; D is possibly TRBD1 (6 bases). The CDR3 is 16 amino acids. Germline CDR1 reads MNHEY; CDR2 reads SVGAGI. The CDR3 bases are TGTGCCAACAGTTATGGGGGCGCCCATAGCAATCAGCCCCAGCATTTT. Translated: CANSYGGAHSNQPQHF.

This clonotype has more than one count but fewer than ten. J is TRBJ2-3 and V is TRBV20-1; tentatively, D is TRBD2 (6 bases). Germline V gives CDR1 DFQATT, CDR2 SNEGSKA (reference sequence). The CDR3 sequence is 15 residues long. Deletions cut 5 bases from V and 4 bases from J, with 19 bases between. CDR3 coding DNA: TGCAGTGCTCTTACCGGGACTTCGGGATCAGATACGCAGTATTTT. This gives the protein CSALTGTSGSDTQYF.

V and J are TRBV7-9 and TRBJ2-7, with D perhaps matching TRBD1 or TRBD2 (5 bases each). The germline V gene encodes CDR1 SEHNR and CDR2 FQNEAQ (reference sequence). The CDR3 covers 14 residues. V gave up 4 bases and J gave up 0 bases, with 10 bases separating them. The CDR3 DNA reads TGTGCCAGCAGCTGGGACGCGAGCTCCTACGAGCAGTACTTC. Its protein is CASSWDASSYEQYF.